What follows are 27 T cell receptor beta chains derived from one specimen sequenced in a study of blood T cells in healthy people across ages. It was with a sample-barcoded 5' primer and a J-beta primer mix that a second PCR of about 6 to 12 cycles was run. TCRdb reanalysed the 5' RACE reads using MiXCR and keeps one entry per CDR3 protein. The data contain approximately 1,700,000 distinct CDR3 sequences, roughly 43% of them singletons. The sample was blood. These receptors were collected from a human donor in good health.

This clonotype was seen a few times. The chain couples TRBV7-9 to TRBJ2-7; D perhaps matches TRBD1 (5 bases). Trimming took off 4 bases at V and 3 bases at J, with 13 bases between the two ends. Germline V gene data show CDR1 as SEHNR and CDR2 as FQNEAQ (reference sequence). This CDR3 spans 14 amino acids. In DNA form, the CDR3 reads TGTGCCAGCAGCTCTCAGGGAACCCTCTACGAGCAGTACTTC. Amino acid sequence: CASSSQGTLYEQYF.

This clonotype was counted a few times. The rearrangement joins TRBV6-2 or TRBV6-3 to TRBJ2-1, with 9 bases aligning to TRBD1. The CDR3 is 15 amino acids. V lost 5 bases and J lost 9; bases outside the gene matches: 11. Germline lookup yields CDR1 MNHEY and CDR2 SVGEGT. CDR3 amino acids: CASSTHRGREGEQFF. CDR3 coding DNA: TGTGCCAGCAGTACACACAGGGGGCGCGAGGGTGAGCAGTTCTTC.

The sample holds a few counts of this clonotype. CDR3 sequence (DNA): TGTGCCAGCAAGTCATATCAGGGGTCCGAGCAGTACTTC. This sequence encodes CASKSYQGSEQYF. The J gene is TRBJ2-7, the V gene TRBV7-2; D may be TRBD1 (6 bases). CDR1 SGHTA and CDR2 FQGNSA come from the germline V gene. The CDR3 is 13 amino acids. The V gene lost 7 bases and the J gene lost 6 bases, with 16 bases spanning the gap.

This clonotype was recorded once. CDR3 amino acids: CASSLGYEPQHF. The CDR3 nucleotides are TGTGCCAGCAGTTTGGGGTACGAGCCCCAGCATTTT. J is TRBJ1-5 and V is TRBV12-3 or TRBV12-4; no clear D. V gave up 3 bases and J gave up 8 bases, with 8 bases separating them. The CDR3 runs to 12 residues.

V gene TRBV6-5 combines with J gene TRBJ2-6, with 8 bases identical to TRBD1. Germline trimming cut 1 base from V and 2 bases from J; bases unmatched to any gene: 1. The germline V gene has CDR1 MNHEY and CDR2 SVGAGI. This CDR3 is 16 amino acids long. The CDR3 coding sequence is TGTGCCAGCAGTTACTACAGGGGGGCTGGGGCCAACGTCCTGACTTTC. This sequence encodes CASSYYRGAGANVLTF.

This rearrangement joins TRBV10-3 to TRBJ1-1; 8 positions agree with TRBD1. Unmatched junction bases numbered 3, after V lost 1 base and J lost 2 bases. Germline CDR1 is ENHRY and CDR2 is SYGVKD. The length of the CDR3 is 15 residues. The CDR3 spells CAISEWGTGNTEAFF. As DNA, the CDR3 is TGTGCCATCAGTGAGTGGGGGACAGGTAACACTGAAGCTTTCTTT.

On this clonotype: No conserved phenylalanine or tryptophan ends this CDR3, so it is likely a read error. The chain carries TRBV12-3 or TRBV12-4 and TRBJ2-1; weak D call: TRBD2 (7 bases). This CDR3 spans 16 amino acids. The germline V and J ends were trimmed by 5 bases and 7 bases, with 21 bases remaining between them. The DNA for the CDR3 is TGTGCCAGCAGTCCTGTGGGGGGGCAGGGTGAAAATGAGCAGTTCGTC. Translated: CASSPVGGQGENEQFV.

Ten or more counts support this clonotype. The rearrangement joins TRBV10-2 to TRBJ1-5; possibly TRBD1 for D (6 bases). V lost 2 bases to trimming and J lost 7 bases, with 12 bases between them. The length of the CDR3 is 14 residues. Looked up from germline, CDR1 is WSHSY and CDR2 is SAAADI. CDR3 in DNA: TGCGCCAGCAGTGAGGCGGGGGGGCGGCAGCCCCAGCATTTT. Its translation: CASSEAGGRQPQHF.

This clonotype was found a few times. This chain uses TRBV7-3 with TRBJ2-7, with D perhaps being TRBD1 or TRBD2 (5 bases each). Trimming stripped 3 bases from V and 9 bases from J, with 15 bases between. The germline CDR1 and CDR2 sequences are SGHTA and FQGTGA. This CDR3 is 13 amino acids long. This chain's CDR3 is CASSLGRDGLQYF. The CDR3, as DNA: TGTGCCAGCAGCTTGGGCCGGGACGGCTTGCAGTACTTC. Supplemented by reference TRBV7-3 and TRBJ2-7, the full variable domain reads GAGVSQTPSNKVTEKGKYVELRCDPISGHTALYWYRQSLGQGPEFLIYFQGTGAADDSGLPNDRFFAVRPEGSVSTLKIQRTERGDSAVYLCASSLGRDGLQYFGPGTRLTVT.

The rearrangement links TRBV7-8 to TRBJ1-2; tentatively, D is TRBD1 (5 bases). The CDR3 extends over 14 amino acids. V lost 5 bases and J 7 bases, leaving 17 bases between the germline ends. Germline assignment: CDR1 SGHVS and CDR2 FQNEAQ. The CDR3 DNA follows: TGTGCCAGCAGCCCCTTCGCGGGGGTTTTTGGCTACACCTTC. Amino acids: CASSPFAGVFGYTF.

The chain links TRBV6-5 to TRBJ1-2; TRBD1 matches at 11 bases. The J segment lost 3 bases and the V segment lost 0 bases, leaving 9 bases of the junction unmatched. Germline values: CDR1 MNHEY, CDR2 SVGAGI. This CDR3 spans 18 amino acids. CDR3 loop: CASSYSGDRGFGDYGYTF. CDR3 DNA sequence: TGTGCCAGCAGTTACTCGGGGGACAGGGGGTTCGGAGACTATGGCTACACCTTC.

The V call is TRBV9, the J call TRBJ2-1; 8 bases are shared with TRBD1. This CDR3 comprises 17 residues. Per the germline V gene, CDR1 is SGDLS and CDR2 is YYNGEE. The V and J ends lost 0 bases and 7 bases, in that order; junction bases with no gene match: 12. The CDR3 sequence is CASSVAIGTGGINEQFF. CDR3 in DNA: TGTGCCAGCAGCGTAGCTATCGGGACAGGCGGGATAAATGAGCAGTTCTTC.

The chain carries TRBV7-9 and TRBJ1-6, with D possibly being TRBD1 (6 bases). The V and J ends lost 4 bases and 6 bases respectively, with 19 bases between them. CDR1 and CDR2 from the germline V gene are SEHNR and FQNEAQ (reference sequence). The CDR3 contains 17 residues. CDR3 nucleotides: TGTGCCAGCAGCTCCCCAATGGGGGGCGCGGGTAATTCACCCCTCCACTTT. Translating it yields CASSSPMGGAGNSPLHF.

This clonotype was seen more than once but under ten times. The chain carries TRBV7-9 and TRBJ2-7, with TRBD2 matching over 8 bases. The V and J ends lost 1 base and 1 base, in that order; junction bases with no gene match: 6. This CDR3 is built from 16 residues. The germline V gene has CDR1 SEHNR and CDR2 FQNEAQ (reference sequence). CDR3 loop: CASSLGVSGVSYEQYF. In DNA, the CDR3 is TGTGCCAGCAGCTTAGGGGTTAGCGGGGTTTCCTACGAGCAGTACTTC.

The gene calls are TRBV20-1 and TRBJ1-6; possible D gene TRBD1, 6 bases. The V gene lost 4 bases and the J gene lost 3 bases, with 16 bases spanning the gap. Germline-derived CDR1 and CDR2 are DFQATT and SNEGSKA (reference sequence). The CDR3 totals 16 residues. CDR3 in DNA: TGCAGTGCTATTAAAACAGGGATCCTCTATAATTCACCCCTCCACTTT. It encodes CSAIKTGILYNSPLHF.

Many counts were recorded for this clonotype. The CDR3 region is CATSTPSPLNEQYF. DNA of the CDR3: TGTGCCACCAGCACCCCGTCCCCCCTGAATGAGCAGTACTTC. This chain connects TRBV15 to TRBJ2-4; D gene unclear. Germline lookup yields CDR1 LNHNV and CDR2 YYDKDF (reference sequence). The CDR3 has 14 residues. The V and J ends lost 4 bases and 13 bases respectively, with 20 bases between them.

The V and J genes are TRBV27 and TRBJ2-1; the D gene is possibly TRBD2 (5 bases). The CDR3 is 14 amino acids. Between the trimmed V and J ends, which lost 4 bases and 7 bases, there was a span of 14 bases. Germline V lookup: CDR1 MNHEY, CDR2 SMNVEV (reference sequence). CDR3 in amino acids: CASSSPASGNEQFF. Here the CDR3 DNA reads TGTGCCAGCAGTTCCCCGGCCAGCGGAAATGAGCAGTTCTTC.

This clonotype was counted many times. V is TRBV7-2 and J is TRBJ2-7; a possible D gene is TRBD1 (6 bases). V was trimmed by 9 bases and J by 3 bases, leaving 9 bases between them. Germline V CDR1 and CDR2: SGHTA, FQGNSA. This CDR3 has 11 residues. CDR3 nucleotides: TGTGCCAGTACCAGGGGCTACGAGCAGTACTTC. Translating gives CASTRGYEQYF.

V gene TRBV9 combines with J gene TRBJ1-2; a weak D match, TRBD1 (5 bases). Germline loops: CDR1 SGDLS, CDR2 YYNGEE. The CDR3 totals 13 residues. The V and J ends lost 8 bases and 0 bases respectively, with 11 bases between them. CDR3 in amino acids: CARDDRTNYGYTF. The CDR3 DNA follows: TGTGCCAGAGATGACAGAACTAACTATGGCTACACCTTC.

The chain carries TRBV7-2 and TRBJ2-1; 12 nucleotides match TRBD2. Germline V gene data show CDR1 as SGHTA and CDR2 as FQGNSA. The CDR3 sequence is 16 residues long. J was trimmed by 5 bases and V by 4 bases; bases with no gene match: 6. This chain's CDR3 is CASSSGLAGANNEQFF. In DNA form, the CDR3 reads TGTGCCAGCAGCTCGGGACTAGCGGGCGCGAACAATGAGCAGTTCTTC.

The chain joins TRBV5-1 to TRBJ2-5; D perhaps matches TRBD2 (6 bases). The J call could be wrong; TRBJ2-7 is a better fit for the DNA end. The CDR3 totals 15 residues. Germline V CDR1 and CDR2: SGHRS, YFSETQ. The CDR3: CASSLSSGGDGEQYF. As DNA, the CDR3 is TGCGCCAGCAGCTTGTCATCCGGGGGAGACGGCGAGCAGTACTTC.

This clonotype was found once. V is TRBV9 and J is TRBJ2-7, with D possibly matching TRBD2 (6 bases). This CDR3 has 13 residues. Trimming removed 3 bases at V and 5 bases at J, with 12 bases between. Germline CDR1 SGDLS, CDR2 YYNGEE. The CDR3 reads CASSGGVPDEQYF. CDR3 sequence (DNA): TGTGCCAGCAGCGGGGGGGTGCCAGACGAGCAGTACTTC. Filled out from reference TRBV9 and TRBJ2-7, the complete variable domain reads DSGVTQTPKHLITATGQRVTLRCSPRSGDLSVYWYQQSLDQGLQFLIQYYNGEERAKGNILERFSAQQFPDLHSELNLSSLELGDSALYFCASSGGVPDEQYFGPGTRLTVT.

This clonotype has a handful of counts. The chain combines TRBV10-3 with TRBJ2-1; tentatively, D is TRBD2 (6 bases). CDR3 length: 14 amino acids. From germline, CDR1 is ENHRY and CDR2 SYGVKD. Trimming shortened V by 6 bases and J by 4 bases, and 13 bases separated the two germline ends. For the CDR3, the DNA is TGTGCCATCAGGGAGGAGGGGTCTTACAATGAGCAGTTCTTC. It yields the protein CAIREEGSYNEQFF.

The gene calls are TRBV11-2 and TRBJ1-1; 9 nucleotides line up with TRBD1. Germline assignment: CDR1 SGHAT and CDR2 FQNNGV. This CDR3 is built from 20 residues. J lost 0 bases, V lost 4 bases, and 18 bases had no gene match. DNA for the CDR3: TGTGCCAGCAGCTCTTGGTCCGTTTCCGGGACAGGGCACATGAACACTGAAGCTTTCTTT. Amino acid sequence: CASSSWSVSGTGHMNTEAFF. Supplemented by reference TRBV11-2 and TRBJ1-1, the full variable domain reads EAGVAQSPRYKIIEKRQSVAFWCNPISGHATLYWYQQILGQGPKLLIQFQNNGVVDDSQLPKDRFSAERLKGVDSTLKIQPAKLEDSAVYLCASSSWSVSGTGHMNTEAFFGQGTRLTVV.

The CDR3 loop reads CSVARYTEAFF. Here the CDR3 DNA reads TGCAGCGTTGCTAGATACACTGAAGCTTTCTTT. The chain recombines TRBV29-1 with TRBJ1-1; D gene ambiguous. In germline, CDR1 is SQVTM, CDR2 ANQGSEA. The V end was cut by 4 bases, the J end by 3 bases, with 6 bases between. There are 11 residues in the CDR3. Full variable domain (remainder filled in from reference TRBV29-1 and TRBJ1-1): SAVISQKPSRDICQRGTSLTIQCQVDSQVTMMFWYRQQPGQSLTLIATANQGSEATYESGFVIDKFPISRPNLTFSTLTVSNMSPEDSSIYLCSVARYTEAFFGQGTRLTVV.

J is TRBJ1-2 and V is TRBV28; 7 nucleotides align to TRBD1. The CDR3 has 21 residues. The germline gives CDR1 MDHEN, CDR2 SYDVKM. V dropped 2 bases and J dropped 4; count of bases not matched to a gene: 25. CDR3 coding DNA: TGTGCCAGCAGTTTAACCACCTTCCGGGACAGAATATTGCATGATGTCTATGGCTACACCTTC. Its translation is CASSLTTFRDRILHDVYGYTF.

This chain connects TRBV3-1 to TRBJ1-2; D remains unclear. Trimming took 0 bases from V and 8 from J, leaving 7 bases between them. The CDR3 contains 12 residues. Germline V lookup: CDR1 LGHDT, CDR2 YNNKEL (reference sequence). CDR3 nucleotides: TGTGCCAGCAGCCAAGATCGGCACGGCTACACCTTC. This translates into CASSQDRHGYTF.